Below, 27 T cell receptor beta chains from the same sample are listed, as sequenced in a study of T cells after posttransplantation cyclophosphamide. Produced via immunoSEQ multiplex PCR; TCRdb's table is partial and in-frame only. Among roughly 23,000 clones listed, 80% to 90% were seen once. Busulfan-fludarabine conditioning, marrow transplant, and cyclophosphamide on days +3 and +4 were administered. The specimen comprised PBMCs, sampled after allogeneic stem cell transplant with posttransplant cyclophosphamide. These receptor sequences come from a female patient aged 30-39 years who received an allogeneic stem cell transplant from an unrelated donor, was CMV-positive, and had no GVHD. Some T cells may be provided by the graft donor.

The chain uses TRBV18 and TRBJ2-3; no firm D call. Per germline, CDR1 KGHSH and CDR2 LQKENI. The CDR3 covers 14 residues. V lost 3 bases, J lost 1 base, and 8 bases lay in between. The CDR3 DNA follows: TGTGCCAGCTCACCGGCCACACGCACAGATACGCAGTATTTT. Translating gives CASSPATRTDTQYF.

The V and J genes are TRBV9 and TRBJ2-5; 10 bases are shared with TRBD2. Gene TRBJ2-7 matches the end of the DNA better, so the J call may be wrong. Germline lookup yields CDR1 SGDLS and CDR2 YYNGEE. CDR3 size: 15 residues. The CDR3 DNA reads TGTGCCAGCAGTCCCGGGACTAGCGATTACTACGAGCAGTACTTC. Protein: CASSPGTSDYYEQYF.

The genes are TRBV28 and TRBJ1-5; 7 bases map to TRBD1. The CDR3 is 15 amino acids. Germline V gene data show CDR1 as MDHEN and CDR2 as SYDVKM. The J segment lost 1 base and the V segment lost 5 bases, leaving 5 bases of the junction unmatched. In DNA, the CDR3 is TGTGCCAGCAGTCCGGACAGGACGAGCAATCAGCCCCAGCATTTT. Protein sequence: CASSPDRTSNQPQHF.

This clone appeared a few times. The chain employs TRBV15 and TRBJ1-1; possibly TRBD1 for D (5 bases). V lost 2 bases, J lost 1 base, and 8 bases lay in between. The CDR3 totals 14 residues. CDR1 is LNHNV and CDR2 is YYDKDF in the germline V gene (reference sequence). The CDR3 DNA reads as TGTGCCACCAGCAGACCAACAGGGAACACTGAAGCTTTCTTT. It codes for CATSRPTGNTEAFF.

The CDR3 bases are TGTGCCAGCAGCGCCAGGGGTCTCTACGAGCAGTACTTC. Amino acid sequence: CASSARGLYEQYF. The chain combines TRBV7-9 with TRBJ2-7, with D possibly being TRBD1 (6 bases). Between the trimmed V and J ends, which lost 5 bases and 3 bases, there was a span of 11 bases. The CDR3 runs 13 residues. Germline CDR1 is SEHNR and CDR2 is FQNEAQ (reference sequence).

CDR3 nucleotides: TGTGCCAGCAGCCTAGAGGGGTCTGGGGCCAACGTCCTGACTTTC. Encoded protein: CASSLEGSGANVLTF. The rearrangement links TRBV9 to TRBJ2-6; D assignment may be TRBD1 or TRBD2 (5 bases each). The CDR3 extends over 15 amino acids. CDR1 SGDLS and CDR2 YYNGEE come from the germline V gene. Between the trimmed V and J ends, which lost 4 bases and 1 base, there was a span of 9 bases.

The rearrangement joins TRBV5-4 to TRBJ2-5; the match to TRBD2 covers 11 bases. The CDR3 totals 16 residues. V shed 2 bases, J shed 3 bases, and the junction held 6 bases outside the gene matches. Germline assignment: CDR1 SGHNT and CDR2 YYREEE (reference sequence). CDR3 protein: CASSFPGTSGKETQYF. The CDR3 DNA sequence: TGTGCCAGCAGCTTCCCCGGGACTAGCGGTAAAGAGACCCAGTACTTC.

This chain links TRBV28 with TRBJ1-5; D possibly corresponds to TRBD1 (5 bases). The CDR3 extends over 15 amino acids. V dropped 2 bases and J dropped 2 bases, with 10 bases sitting between them. Germline CDR1 and CDR2: MDHEN and SYDVKM. The CDR3: CASSLQGPGNQPQHF. Here the CDR3 DNA reads TGTGCCAGCAGTTTACAGGGTCCGGGCAATCAGCCCCAGCATTTT.

This clone was observed a single time. The chain is built from TRBV27 and TRBJ2-7, with D maybe TRBD1 (6 bases). The length of the CDR3 is 14 residues. The germline V gene encodes CDR1 MNHEY and CDR2 SMNVEV (reference sequence). The V end lost 5 bases, the J end lost 2 bases, and 13 bases lay between the germline ends. The CDR3 coding sequence is TGTGCCAGCAGTGTCCGGGACACTACCTACGAGCAGTACTTC. As protein: CASSVRDTTYEQYF.

This clone has more than one count but fewer than ten. J is TRBJ2-4 and V is TRBV14; D is unresolved. The CDR3 spans 15 residues. Germline values: CDR1 SGHDN, CDR2 FVKESK. The V end lost 3 bases, the J end lost 0 bases, and 9 bases lay between the germline ends. The CDR3 nucleotides are TGTGCCAGCAGCCACCCCACTGAAGCCAAAAACATTCAGTACTTC. Translated, it gives CASSHPTEAKNIQYF.

The rearrangement uses TRBV9 and TRBJ1-1; D is unresolved. The CDR3 has 13 residues. V was shortened by 3 bases and J by 1 base, with 7 bases between the two germline ends. CDR1 and CDR2 from the germline V gene are SGDLS and YYNGEE. CDR3 protein: CASSGSGNTEAFF. The CDR3 coding sequence is TGTGCCAGCAGCGGGAGCGGGAACACTGAAGCTTTCTTT.

The chain uses TRBV4-3 and TRBJ1-1; 7 bases map to TRBD1. The V and J ends lost 4 bases and 5 bases, in that order; junction bases with no gene match: 7. The CDR3 extends over 14 amino acids. Looked up from germline, CDR1 is LGHNA and CDR2 is YSLEER. CDR3 sequence: CASSPGQAGTEAFF. DNA for the CDR3: TGCGCCAGCAGCCCCGGACAGGCGGGAACTGAAGCTTTCTTT.

The table lists this clone with a count of one. CDR3: CASSGTRPGELFF. CDR3 coding DNA: TGTGCCAGCAGCGGGACTAGACCCGGGGAGCTGTTTTTT. The chain recombines TRBV9 with TRBJ2-2; 7 bases are shared with TRBD2. The trim removed 3 bases at V and 6 bases at J, leaving 2 bases unmatched. Germline V gene sequence: CDR1 SGDLS, CDR2 YYNGEE. The CDR3 is made up of 13 amino acids. Filled out from reference TRBV9 and TRBJ2-2, the complete variable domain reads DSGVTQTPKHLITATGQRVTLRCSPRSGDLSVYWYQQSLDQGLQFLIQYYNGEERAKGNILERFSAQQFPDLHSELNLSSLELGDSALYFCASSGTRPGELFFGEGSRLTVL.

This rearrangement joins TRBV2 to TRBJ1-5; no clear D gene. The CDR3 loop spans 13 amino acids. The germline CDR1 and CDR2 sequences are SNHLY and FYNNEI. The germline V and J ends were trimmed by 0 bases and 7 bases, with 7 bases remaining between them. The CDR3 region has the DNA TGTGCCAGCAGTGAAGCGATCGGGCAGCCCCAGCATTTT. Its translation is CASSEAIGQPQHF.

The gene calls are TRBV9 and TRBJ2-3; a weak D match, TRBD2 (5 bases). V was shortened by 3 bases and J by 1 base, with 6 bases between the two germline ends. The CDR3 spans 13 residues. Germline V gene sequence: CDR1 SGDLS, CDR2 YYNGEE. The CDR3 DNA is TGTGCCAGCAGCGAAGCGGGCACAGATACGCAGTATTTT. Its translation is CASSEAGTDTQYF.

The chain recombines TRBV7-9 with TRBJ2-1, with D possibly TRBD2 on 5 matching bases. V was clipped by 6 bases and J by 6 bases, with 18 bases between them. Germline CDR1 reads SEHNR; CDR2 reads FQNEAQ (reference sequence). This CDR3 has 15 amino acids. CDR3 nucleotide sequence: TGTGCCAGCAGGGGAGCCGGGAAAGCATCCAATGAGCAGTTCTTC. Translation: CASRGAGKASNEQFF.

The chain couples TRBV4-2 to TRBJ2-2; 7 nucleotides match TRBD2. Trimming took 0 bases from V and 0 from J; bases not matched to a gene: 25. The CDR3 is made up of 24 amino acids. Germline V gene sequence: CDR1 LGHNA, CDR2 YNFKEQ. The CDR3 DNA reads TGTGCCAGCAGCCAAGAAGCCATAAAAAGGACTAGTAATTCCCTCCCACCGAACACCGGGGAGCTGTTTTTT. This gives the protein CASSQEAIKRTSNSLPPNTGELFF.

The chain recombines TRBV18 with TRBJ2-5; no reliable D call. V lost 0 bases and J lost 5, with 7 bases in between. The CDR3 is made up of 13 amino acids. Germline loops: CDR1 KGHSH, CDR2 LQKENI. CDR3: CASSPPASETQYF. In DNA, the CDR3 is TGTGCCAGCTCACCACCGGCATCGGAGACCCAGTACTTC.

The CDR3 DNA is TGTGCCAGCAGCCCCGGGACTAGCGGGGGGGTAGATACGCAGTATTTT. Translating gives CASSPGTSGGVDTQYF. The chain is built from TRBV11-2 and TRBJ2-3, with TRBD2 identical over 16 bases. V lost 5 bases to trimming and J lost 5 bases; unmatched junction nucleotides: 4. Germline V gene lookup returns CDR1 SGHAT and CDR2 FQNNGV. The CDR3 loop spans 16 amino acids.

V gene TRBV6-1 combines with J gene TRBJ2-7, with TRBD2 matching over 11 bases. CDR1 and CDR2 (germline): MNHNS, SASEGT. With 0 bases clipped from V and 3 bases from J, the junction kept 7 bases outside the gene matches. The CDR3 totals 17 residues. The CDR3 loop reads CASSEAQTSGDGYEQYF. CDR3 nucleotide sequence: TGTGCCAGCAGTGAAGCTCAGACTAGCGGGGACGGCTACGAGCAGTACTTC.

V is TRBV2 and J is TRBJ2-3; 11 bases are a match to TRBD2. CDR1 is SNHLY, CDR2 FYNNEI, per germline. J gave up 1 base and V 6 bases, and 21 bases lay outside the gene matches. The CDR3 extends over 21 amino acids. The CDR3 DNA reads TGTGCCAGCAGAAAGCGGGGCGGGACTAGCGGTCCTCGCCAGGGCACAGATACGCAGTATTTT. It translates to CASRKRGGTSGPRQGTDTQYF.

The chain has TRBV10-2 and TRBJ1-1, with 10 positions matching TRBD1. Unmatched junction bases numbered 5, after V lost 6 bases and J lost 4 bases. Per germline, CDR1 WSHSY and CDR2 SAAADI. The CDR3 has 14 residues. CDR3 DNA: TGCGCCAGCAGAAGGACAGGGGGGGTCACTGAAGCTTTCTTT. Encoded protein: CASRRTGGVTEAFF.

The chain combines TRBV5-4 with TRBJ1-1, with D unresolved. The germline V gene has CDR1 SGHNT and CDR2 YYREEE (reference sequence). Trimming took 0 bases from V and 4 from J, leaving 10 bases between them. The CDR3 is 14 amino acids. CDR3 sequence: CASSLGGVGTEAFF. DNA of the CDR3: TGTGCCAGCAGCTTGGGCGGTGTCGGCACTGAAGCTTTCTTT.

V is TRBV9 and J is TRBJ1-1; 8 nucleotides agree with TRBD1. With 3 bases clipped from V and 4 bases from J, the junction kept 2 bases outside the gene matches. This CDR3 comprises 13 residues. Germline lookup yields CDR1 SGDLS and CDR2 YYNGEE. CDR3 DNA: TGTGCCAGCAGCGCACAGGGGGGCACTGAAGCTTTCTTT. Its translation: CASSAQGGTEAFF.

The rearrangement joins TRBV28 to TRBJ2-7; the D gene is possibly TRBD2 (5 bases). The CDR3 is 12 amino acids. Trimming left V 7 bases short and J 9 bases short, with 16 bases between. Germline V CDR1 and CDR2: MDHEN, SYDVKM. Written as DNA, the CDR3 is TGTGCCAGCACCCCTCCCCGGGGTCGGCAGTACTTC. Encoded protein: CASTPPRGRQYF.

CDR3 nucleotides: TGTGCCTGGAACCGCCAAGGGGGGGTGCAACTTTCCCCTGTTGACAATGAGCAGTTCTTC. Translated, it gives CAWNRQGGVQLSPVDNEQFF. This sequence joins TRBV30 and TRBJ2-1; tentative D call: TRBD2 (7 bases). V was pared by 4 bases and J by 5 bases, with 33 bases between. The CDR3 spans 20 residues. CDR1 GTSNPN and CDR2 SVGIG come from the germline V gene (reference sequence).

The genes are TRBV6-8 and TRBJ1-6; a possible D gene is TRBD1 (5 bases). From germline, CDR1 is MNHGY and CDR2 SAAAGT. This CDR3 has 16 amino acids. V was shortened by 6 bases and J by 7 bases, with 19 bases between the two germline ends. The CDR3, as DNA: TGTGCCAGCAGAAGGGGAGGTCCAGGAGGAAATTCACCCCTCCACTTT. This codes for CASRRGGPGGNSPLHF.